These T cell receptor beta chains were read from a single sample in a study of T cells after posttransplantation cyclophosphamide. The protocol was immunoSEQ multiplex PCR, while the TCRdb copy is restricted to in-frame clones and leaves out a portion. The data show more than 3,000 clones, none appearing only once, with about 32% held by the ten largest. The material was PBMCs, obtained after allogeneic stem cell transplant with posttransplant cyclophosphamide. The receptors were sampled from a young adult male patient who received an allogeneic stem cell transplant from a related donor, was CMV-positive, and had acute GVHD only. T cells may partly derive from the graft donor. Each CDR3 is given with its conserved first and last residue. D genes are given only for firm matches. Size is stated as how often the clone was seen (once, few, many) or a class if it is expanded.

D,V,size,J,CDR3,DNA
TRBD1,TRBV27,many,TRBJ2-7,CASSFLGQDGEQYF,TGTGCCAGCAGTTTTCTAGGACAGGACGGGGAGCAGTACTTC
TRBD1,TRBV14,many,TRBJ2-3,CASSQTGYSTDTQYF,TGTGCCAGCAGCCAGACAGGGTATAGCACAGATACGCAGTATTTT
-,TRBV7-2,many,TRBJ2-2,CASSLGGGDTGELFF,TGTGCCAGCAGCTTAGGAGGGGGGGACACCGGGGAGCTGTTTTTT
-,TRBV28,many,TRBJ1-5,CASSPPDRYSNQPQHF,TGTGCCAGCAGTCCACCGGACAGATATAGCAATCAGCCCCAGCATTTT
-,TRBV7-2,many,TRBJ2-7,CASSLKDEQYF,TGTGCCAGCAGCTTAAAGGACGAGCAGTACTTC
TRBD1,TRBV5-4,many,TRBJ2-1,CASSLTGGNEQFF,TGTGCCAGCAGCCTGACAGGGGGCAATGAGCAGTTCTTC
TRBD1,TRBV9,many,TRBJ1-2,CASSLGGQGVYDYTF,TGTGCCAGCAGCCTAGGGGGACAGGGGGTTTACGACTACACCTTC
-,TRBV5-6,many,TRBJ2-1,CASSLATFEQFF,TGTGCCAGCAGCTTGGCGACTTTTGAGCAGTTCTTC
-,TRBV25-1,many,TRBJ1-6,CASRETVRDSPLHF,TGTGCCAGCAGGGAGACAGTGAGGGATTCACCCCTCCACTTT
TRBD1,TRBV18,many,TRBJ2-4,CASSPPGTGAKNIQYF,TGTGCCAGCTCACCACCCGGGACAGGGGCCAAAAACATTCAGTACTTC
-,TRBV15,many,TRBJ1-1,CATSKAGNTEAFF,TGTGCCACCAGTAAAGCCGGGAACACTGAAGCTTTCTTT
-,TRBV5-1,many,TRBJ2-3,CASSLVVGTDTQYF,TGCGCCAGCAGCTTGGTTGTCGGCACAGATACGCAGTATTTT
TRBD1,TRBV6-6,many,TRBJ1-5,CASNRDRDNQPQHF,TGTGCCAGTAACCGGGACAGGGATAATCAGCCCCAGCATTTT
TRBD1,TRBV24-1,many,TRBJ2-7,CATRDDRGSYEQYF,TGTGCCACCAGAGACGACAGGGGTTCCTACGAGCAGTACTTC
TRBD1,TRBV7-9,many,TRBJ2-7,CASSPFPQSGQGNYEQYF,TGTGCCAGCAGCCCATTCCCCCAATCGGGACAGGGCAACTACGAGCAGTACTTC
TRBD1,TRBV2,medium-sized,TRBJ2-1,CASNAGGGEQFF,TGTGCCAGCAATGCAGGGGGCGGTGAGCAGTTCTTC
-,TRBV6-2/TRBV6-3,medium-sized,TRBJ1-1,CASSRQEAEAFF,TGTGCCAGCAGCCGACAGGAGGCTGAAGCTTTCTTT
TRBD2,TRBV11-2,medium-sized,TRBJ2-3,CASSLTKRTSGGVTDTQYF,TGTGCCAGCAGCTTAACCAAACGGACTAGCGGGGGGGTCACAGATACGCAGTATTTT
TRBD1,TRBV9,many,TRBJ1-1,CASSVRTGVTEAFF,TGTGCCAGCAGCGTCCGGACAGGGGTCACTGAAGCTTTCTTT
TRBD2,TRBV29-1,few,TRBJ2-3,CSVGGISTDPQYF,TGCAGCGTGGGGGGGATTTCGACAGATCCGCAGTATTTT
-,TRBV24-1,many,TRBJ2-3,CATSDTGGTDTQYF,TGTGCCACCAGTGATACCGGGGGAACAGATACGCAGTATTTT
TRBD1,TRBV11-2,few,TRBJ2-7,CASSPWTGPTYQQYF,TGTGCCAGCAGCCCATGGACAGGGCCCACCTACCAGCAGTACTTC
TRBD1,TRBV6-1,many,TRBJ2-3,CASSEDRGPTDTQYF,TGTGCCAGCAGTGAGGACAGGGGACCCACAGATACGCAGTATTTT
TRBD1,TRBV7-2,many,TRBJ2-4,CASSLARQGEAKNIQYF,TGTGCCAGCAGCTTAGCCCGACAGGGGGAAGCCAAAAACATTCAGTACTTC
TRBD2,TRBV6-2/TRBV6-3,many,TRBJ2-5,CASSWTRETQYF,TGTGCCAGCAGTTGGACTAGGGAGACCCAGTACTTC
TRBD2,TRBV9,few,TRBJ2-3,CASSVAGTTGDTQYF,TGTGCCAGCAGCGTGGCCGGGACTACGGGGGATACGCAGTATTTT
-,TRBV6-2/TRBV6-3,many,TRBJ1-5,CASSYPTAQHF,TGTGCCAGCAGTTACCCCACGGCCCAGCATTTT